Each of the 26 T cell receptor beta chains below was sequenced from the same sample in a study of response to subunit inactivated influenza vaccine. TCRdb processed the RT-PCR reads anew with MiXCR; each CDR3 protein has one entry. The data show roughly 710,000 distinct CDR3 sequences, with around 15% seen just once and around 7.6% held by the top ten. The sample in question was PBMCs from blood, obtained roughly 2 weeks before vaccination. The origin of the receptors is a man aged 50-59 years who received an inactivated influenza vaccine.

V gene TRBV28 combines with J gene TRBJ1-2; a possible D gene is TRBD1 (6 bases). CDR1 and CDR2 from the germline V gene are MDHEN and SYDVKM. The V and J ends lost 2 bases and 8 bases respectively, with 15 bases between them. CDR3 length: 14 amino acids. The CDR3 DNA sequence: TGTGCCAGCAGTTTAGCCGGGACACTTAAAGGCTACACCTTC. Translating it yields CASSLAGTLKGYTF.

In this sample, this clonotype turned up a few times. The chain recombines TRBV11-3 with TRBJ2-3; 13 nucleotides line up with TRBD2. This CDR3 is built from 14 residues. Germline CDR1 SGHNT, CDR2 YENEEA. V gave up 5 bases and J gave up 10 bases; unmatched junction bases: 6. The CDR3 DNA sequence: TGTGCCAGCAGCCCAACTAGCGGGAGGGCCGCGCAGTATTTT. It specifies CASSPTSGRAAQYF.

The CDR3 is CASSGGGAINEQFF. The CDR3 DNA sequence: TGCGCCAGCAGCGGCGGGGGGGCCATAAATGAGCAGTTCTTC. The chain recombines TRBV5-1 with TRBJ2-1; TRBD2 agrees at 9 bases. CDR1 and CDR2 from the germline V gene are SGHRS and YFSETQ. The CDR3 is made up of 14 amino acids. V was pared by 4 bases and J by 7 bases, with 6 bases of the junction left unmatched.

This clonotype was recorded at least ten times. This chain uses TRBV20-1 with TRBJ2-7, with D tentatively TRBD2 (6 bases). Trimming removed 5 bases at V and 0 bases at J, with 14 bases between. Germline V gene lookup returns CDR1 DFQATT and CDR2 SNEGSKA (reference sequence). The CDR3 sequence is 14 residues long. The CDR3 spells CSAQRGTYSYEQYF. CDR3 nucleotides: TGCAGTGCTCAGCGCGGGACTTACTCCTACGAGCAGTACTTC.

This clonotype was detected many times. The chain has TRBV12-3 or TRBV12-4 and TRBJ2-1; D perhaps matches TRBD1 (6 bases). V was trimmed by 4 bases and J by 12 bases, leaving 13 bases between them. The CDR3 is 12 amino acids. This CDR3 is CASSYGQSAQFF. In DNA form, the CDR3 reads TGTGCCAGCAGTTACGGACAGTCGGCGCAGTTCTTC.

The chain employs TRBV20-1 and TRBJ2-1, with D possibly being TRBD1 (7 bases). Trimming removed 3 bases from V and 5 bases from J, with 17 bases in between. The CDR3 contains 15 residues. Germline loops: CDR1 DFQATT, CDR2 SNEGSKA (reference sequence). Here the CDR3 reads CSASDRERVNNEQFF. CDR3 bases: TGCAGTGCTAGCGACAGGGAGCGGGTCAACAATGAGCAGTTCTTC.

The sample holds a few counts of this clonotype. The rearrangement joins TRBV28 to TRBJ2-3, with TRBD1 matching 7 bases. The ends lost 3 bases at V and 0 bases at J; junction bases unmatched: 6. The CDR3 is made up of 16 amino acids. Per the germline V gene, CDR1 is MDHEN and CDR2 is SYDVKM. In DNA, the CDR3 is TGTGCCAGCAGTTTCGACAGGGTCACTAGCACAGATACGCAGTATTTT. Encoded protein: CASSFDRVTSTDTQYF.

The sample holds many counts of this clonotype. The CDR3 DNA reads as TGTGCCAGCAGCTTAGCAGGGGGGGAGACCCAGTACTTC. As protein: CASSLAGGETQYF. This chain uses TRBV7-2 with TRBJ2-5, with D perhaps TRBD1 or TRBD2 (6 bases each). Trimming left V 0 bases short and J 5 bases short, with 7 bases between. Germline CDR1 and CDR2: SGHTA and FQGNSA. The length of the CDR3 is 13 residues.

This clonotype was observed a few times. The chain has TRBV7-8 and TRBJ2-4; 9 bases agree with TRBD2. V trimming: 5 bases; J trimming: 7 bases; junction bases outside the gene matches: 15. This CDR3 is built from 17 residues. Per the germline V gene, CDR1 is SGHVS and CDR2 is FQNEAQ. For the CDR3, the DNA is TGTGCCAGCAGCATGCTGGGGCGGGAGGGCCCCCAGAACATTCAGTACTTC. The encoded protein is CASSMLGREGPQNIQYF.

Regarding this clonotype: A read error is possible here, since a much larger clone lies one base away. This chain connects TRBV29-1 to TRBJ2-1, with TRBD2 as a possible D gene (6 bases). The CDR3 totals 16 residues. Per the germline V gene, CDR1 is SQVTM and CDR2 is ANQGSEA. Here the CDR3 reads CSVGSRGLRGNNVQFF. Here the CDR3 DNA reads TGCAGCGTTGGCTCGCGGGGCCTAAGAGGTAACAATGTGCAGTTCTTC.

There are a few counts of this clonotype. V gene TRBV24-1 combines with J gene TRBJ2-1, with 11 nucleotides matching TRBD2. Germline CDR1 is KGHDR and CDR2 is SFDVKD. This CDR3 is built from 15 residues. The J segment lost 4 bases and the V segment lost 10 bases, leaving 8 bases of the junction unmatched. CDR3 DNA: TGTGCCACGGGACCAGGGACTAGCGGTTACAATGAGCAGTTCTTC. The encoded protein is CATGPGTSGYNEQFF.

This clonotype was found a few times. The chain has TRBV27 and TRBJ2-7; tentatively, D is TRBD1 (6 bases). V gave up 6 bases and J gave up 2 bases, with 29 bases separating them. The CDR3 sequence is 19 residues long. Germline CDR1 MNHEY, CDR2 SMNVEV (reference sequence). The CDR3 DNA follows: TGTGCCAGCAGCAAGTTTAGCTTGCAGCCGGGACATACTCCCTACGAGCAGTACTTC. Its protein product is CASSKFSLQPGHTPYEQYF.

The table lists this clonotype with a few counts. The rearrangement links TRBV27 to TRBJ1-5; possible D gene TRBD1, 5 bases. There are 14 residues in the CDR3. Trimming took off 5 bases at V and 6 bases at J, with 14 bases between the two ends. Germline V gene data show CDR1 as MNHEY and CDR2 as SMNVEV (reference sequence). This CDR3 reads CASSRGVPGQPQHF. The CDR3 region has the DNA TGTGCCAGCAGTCGAGGGGTACCGGGTCAGCCCCAGCATTTT.

A few counts support this clonotype. The chain recombines TRBV11-1 with TRBJ2-1; TRBD2 is a possible D gene (6 bases). V was clipped by 5 bases and J by 6 bases, with 17 bases between them. CDR1 is SGHAT, CDR2 FQDESV, per germline (reference sequence). The CDR3 is 15 amino acids. CDR3: CASSPYKGRINEQFF. The CDR3 region has the DNA TGTGCCAGCAGCCCGTACAAGGGGAGGATCAATGAGCAGTTCTTC.

This clonotype was detected many times. V is TRBV10-3 and J is TRBJ2-5; D not resolved. The CDR3 sequence is 13 residues long. CDR1 is ENHRY and CDR2 is SYGVKD in the germline V gene. V lost 11 bases, J lost 0 bases, and 13 bases lay in between. CDR3 protein: CASRALNQETQYF. CDR3 DNA: TGTGCCTCCCGGGCCCTGAACCAAGAGACCCAGTACTTC.

This clonotype was counted only a few times. V is TRBV12-3 or TRBV12-4 and J is TRBJ1-1, with D uncertain. The CDR3 runs 13 residues. Trimming pared 0 bases from V and 5 bases from J, leaving 7 bases between. CDR3 protein: CASSLATGTEAFF. CDR3 sequence (DNA): TGTGCCAGCAGTTTAGCGACTGGGACTGAAGCTTTCTTT.

The rearrangement uses TRBV21-1 and TRBJ2-2; no DNA check was done on the table's D call, TRBD1. TRBV21-1 is designated a pseudogene. The CDR3 spans 19 residues. This chain's CDR3 is CASSKIPAGGPSNTGELFF. DNA of the CDR3: TGTGCCAGCAGCAAAATTCCGGCAGGGGGACCTTCGAACACCGGGGAGCTGTTTTTT.

There are many counts of this clonotype. The CDR3 reads CASSYGRETQYF. CDR3 in DNA: TGTGCCAGCAGTTACGGCCGCGAGACCCAGTACTTC. The V and J genes are TRBV6-6 and TRBJ2-5; D is undetermined. Germline CDR1 and CDR2: MNHNY and SVGAGI (reference sequence). Trimming took 2 bases from V and 5 from J, leaving 6 bases between them. The CDR3 spans 12 residues.

This clonotype was counted a few times. The chain recombines TRBV9 with TRBJ2-3, with no clear D. Per germline, CDR1 SGDLS and CDR2 YYNGEE. CDR3 size: 15 residues. Between the trimmed V and J ends, which lost 1 base and 0 bases, there was a span of 9 bases. CDR3 amino acids: CASSVSSHSTDTQYF. In nucleotides, the CDR3 is TGTGCCAGCAGCGTATCCTCCCATAGCACAGATACGCAGTATTTT.

This clonotype appeared many times. The chain employs TRBV4-2 and TRBJ2-7; no reliable D call. The germline gives CDR1 LGHNA, CDR2 YNFKEQ. Between the trimmed V and J ends, which lost 0 bases and 3 bases, there was a span of 6 bases. This CDR3 comprises 13 residues. Here the CDR3 DNA reads TGTGCCAGCAGCCAAGAATCCAGCTACGAGCAGTACTTC. Amino acid sequence: CASSQESSYEQYF.

This clonotype was seen more than once but under ten times. The V gene is TRBV28, the J gene TRBJ1-5; D is unclear. The V and J ends lost 9 bases and 9 bases respectively, with 15 bases between them. This CDR3 comprises 12 residues. CDR1 MDHEN and CDR2 SYDVKM come from the germline V gene. CDR3 bases: TGTGCCAGTCTGACGGGTAGATCGCCCCAGCATTTT. Protein: CASLTGRSPQHF.

This clonotype was recorded a few times. The chain has TRBV2 and TRBJ1-2; the match to TRBD1 covers 9 bases. The V segment lost 6 bases and the J segment 6 bases; nucleotides outside the gene matches: 5. Germline V gene data show CDR1 as SNHLY and CDR2 as FYNNEI. The CDR3 extends over 13 amino acids. CDR3 DNA: TGTGCCAGCAGAACCGGGACAGGGCATGGCTACACCTTC. Translating gives CASRTGTGHGYTF.

The chain uses TRBV15 and TRBJ2-1, with D hard to call. This CDR3 region has 15 residues. Germline V CDR1 and CDR2: LNHNV, YYDKDF (reference sequence). V was pared by 0 bases and J by 4 bases, with 10 bases between. The DNA for the CDR3 is TGTGCCACCAGCAGAGATATGGGAATATACAATGAGCAGTTCTTC. Its protein product is CATSRDMGIYNEQFF.

The table lists this clonotype with many counts. This sequence joins TRBV12-3 or TRBV12-4 and TRBJ1-1, with a tentative D call TRBD1 (6 bases). Trimming removed 6 bases at V and 1 base at J, with 12 bases between. This CDR3 has 14 residues. The CDR3 nucleotides read TGTGCCAGCAGACCTTCACAGGGGAACACTGAAGCTTTCTTT. Translated, it gives CASRPSQGNTEAFF.

The chain has TRBV7-2 and TRBJ2-1, with D perhaps TRBD2 (5 bases). Germline V gene sequence: CDR1 SGHTA, CDR2 FQGNSA. V dropped 0 bases and J dropped 6 bases, with 9 bases sitting between them. The length of the CDR3 is 14 residues. The CDR3 here is CASSLAAAGNEQFF. The CDR3 coding sequence is TGTGCCAGCAGCTTAGCAGCTGCGGGCAATGAGCAGTTCTTC.

The V call is TRBV24-1, the J call TRBJ2-3; 7 nucleotides match TRBD1. Losses at the gene ends were 1 base for V and 4 bases for J; bases not matched to a gene: 7. Germline CDR1 is KGHDR and CDR2 is SFDVKD. The CDR3 runs to 16 residues. CDR3 in amino acids: CATSDFSRGISDTQYF. Written as DNA, the CDR3 is TGTGCCACCAGTGATTTCTCCAGGGGGATTTCAGATACGCAGTATTTT.